These 18 T cell receptor beta chains came from one sample sequenced in a study of blood T cell repertoires in COVID-19. Assay used: immunoSEQ multiplex PCR; TCRdb lists only in-frame clones, some missing. The sample includes roughly 140,000 clones, roughly four fifths of them seen just once. Sequencing was done on a sample of PBMCs or T cells enriched from blood (not recorded which). Receptors were obtained from a man aged 45 to 65 who had recovered from COVID-19.

The chain combines TRBV19 with TRBJ2-7; 10 bases are a match to TRBD2. The J segment lost 2 bases and the V segment lost 4 bases, leaving 20 bases of the junction unmatched. Germline CDR1 and CDR2: LNHDA and SQIVND (reference sequence). CDR3 length: 20 amino acids. CDR3: CASSTPLGTAGGTRAYEQYF. The CDR3, as DNA: TGTGCCAGTAGTACCCCCCTTGGGACAGCGGGGGGGACTCGGGCCTACGAGCAGTACTTC.

The CDR3 loop reads CASSGDRGVYSNQPQHF. DNA of the CDR3: TGTGCCAGCAGTGGGGACAGGGGAGTTTATAGCAATCAGCCCCAGCATTTT. The chain recombines TRBV6-1 with TRBJ1-5, with 10 positions matching TRBD1. The trim removed 4 bases at V and 0 bases at J, leaving 6 bases unmatched. The germline gives CDR1 MNHNS, CDR2 SASEGT. The CDR3 spans 17 residues.

Only one count was recorded for this clone. The chain combines TRBV18 with TRBJ2-3; 8 nucleotides match TRBD1. V was clipped by 3 bases and J by 3 bases; unmatched bases: 8. Germline CDR1 reads KGHSH; CDR2 reads LQKENI. CDR3 length equals 16 residues. The CDR3 coding sequence is TGTGCCAGCTCACCGCAGGGGGCAGGGGGTACAGATACGCAGTATTTT. Translation: CASSPQGAGGTDTQYF.

The genes are TRBV2 and TRBJ1-2; TRBD1 is a possible D gene (5 bases). From germline, CDR1 is SNHLY and CDR2 FYNNEI. V was shortened by 6 bases and J by 0 bases, with 17 bases between the two germline ends. The CDR3 totals 16 residues. The CDR3 DNA reads as TGTGCCAGCAGCTTGACAGTCGCGTCGTCTAACTATGGCTACACCTTC. Protein sequence: CASSLTVASSNYGYTF.

The rearrangement uses TRBV5-1 and TRBJ2-1; D is perhaps TRBD1 (5 bases). The V end lost 0 bases, the J end lost 8 bases, and 15 bases lay between the germline ends. The CDR3 contains 15 residues. Germline assignment: CDR1 SGHRS and CDR2 YFSETQ. The CDR3 reads CASSLGQGLWDEQFF. The CDR3 DNA is TGCGCCAGCAGCTTGGGGCAGGGTCTGTGGGATGAGCAGTTCTTC.

This chain uses TRBV7-9 with TRBJ2-4, with 8 nucleotides matching TRBD1. V dropped 4 bases and J dropped 2; count of bases not matched to a gene: 4. Germline values: CDR1 SEHNR, CDR2 FQNEAQ (reference sequence). The CDR3 is made up of 15 amino acids. Here the CDR3 DNA reads TGTGCCAGCAGCTCCGACAGGGGAACCAAAAACATTCAGTACTTC. Amino acid sequence: CASSSDRGTKNIQYF.

This chain links TRBV21-1 with TRBJ1-5; TRBD1 is taken as the D call from the table, unchecked against the DNA. TRBV21-1 is a pseudogene segment. The CDR3 spans 20 residues. CDR3 protein: CASSKNKQQSLLYSNQPQHF. CDR3 bases: TGTGCCAGCAGCAAAAACAAACAGCAGTCCCTCCTTTATAGCAATCAGCCCCAGCATTTT.

The rearrangement uses TRBV2 and TRBJ1-2, with D tentatively TRBD1 (6 bases). The V gene lost 3 bases and the J gene lost 4 bases, with 12 bases spanning the gap. The CDR3 is made up of 14 amino acids. Germline loops: CDR1 SNHLY, CDR2 FYNNEI. CDR3 bases: TGTGCCAGCAGTGACGGGGGGCCGGGCTATGGCTACACCTTC. Its protein is CASSDGGPGYGYTF.

This clone was counted only a few times. The chain recombines TRBV4-3 with TRBJ2-3, with D perhaps TRBD2 (6 bases). Germline CDR1 reads LGHNA; CDR2 reads YSLEER. V lost 0 bases, J lost 0 bases, and 22 bases lay in between. CDR3 length equals 20 residues. The CDR3 region has the DNA TGCGCCAGCAGCCAAGATATAGTTGCGCGGGGCAGGACTAGCACAGATACGCAGTATTTT. Encoded protein: CASSQDIVARGRTSTDTQYF.

V and J are TRBV6-5 and TRBJ1-1, with D possibly TRBD1 on 6 matching bases. With 7 bases removed from V and 6 bases from J, the gap between germline ends came to 18 bases. The CDR3 consists of 14 residues. Germline V gene sequence: CDR1 MNHEY, CDR2 SVGAGI. CDR3 sequence reads: CASTRIPGEPEAFF. The CDR3 region has the DNA TGTGCCAGCACCAGGATTCCAGGGGAACCTGAAGCTTTCTTT.

V is TRBV6-1 and J is TRBJ1-6, with D possibly matching TRBD1 (5 bases). V lost 3 bases and J lost 1, with 13 bases in between. The germline CDR1 and CDR2 sequences are MNHNS and SASEGT. The CDR3 totals 17 residues. CDR3 sequence (DNA): TGTGCCAGCAGTGACTTGGTCCAGGGTTCCTATAATTCACCCCTCCACTTT. It is translated as CASSDLVQGSYNSPLHF.

This CDR3 reads CASSEREQGATSEAFF. DNA for the CDR3: TGTGCCAGCAGTGAAAGGGAACAGGGGGCGACTTCTGAAGCTTTCTTT. The chain carries TRBV9 and TRBJ1-1, with 9 bases aligning to TRBD1. V trimming: 5 bases; J trimming: 6 bases; junction bases outside the gene matches: 14. The CDR3 sequence is 16 residues long. CDR1 and CDR2 from the germline V gene are SGDLS and YYNGEE.

This sequence joins TRBV6-5 and TRBJ2-2, with 8 bases lining up with TRBD1. V was pared by 7 bases and J by 0 bases, with 4 bases of the junction left unmatched. The germline gives CDR1 MNHEY, CDR2 SVGAGI. The CDR3 is 15 amino acids. The chain's CDR3 is CASKKQGANTGELFF. The CDR3 region has the DNA TGTGCCAGCAAGAAACAGGGGGCGAACACCGGGGAGCTGTTTTTT.

V gene TRBV3-1 (or the pseudogene TRBV3-2) combines with J gene TRBJ1-2, with TRBD1 matching 9 bases. The CDR3 is 18 residues long. Unmatched junction bases numbered 9, after V lost 1 base and J lost 0 bases. Per the germline V gene, CDR1 is LGHDT and CDR2 is YNNKEL (reference sequence). CDR3 bases: TGTGCCAGCAGCCAAGGAGGGACAGGGTCGATGGCTAACTATGGCTACACCTTC. Its protein product is CASSQGGTGSMANYGYTF.

This sequence joins TRBV19 and TRBJ1-5; D remains ambiguous. The CDR3 is made up of 15 amino acids. V gave up 4 bases and J gave up 0 bases, with 10 bases separating them. Germline V gene data show CDR1 as LNHDA and CDR2 as SQIVND (reference sequence). The CDR3 here is CASSTRHHSNQPQHF. The CDR3 bases are TGTGCCAGTAGTACGCGACACCATAGCAATCAGCCCCAGCATTTT.

V is TRBV7-2 and J is TRBJ2-7; D gene uncertain. Trimming left V 1 base short and J 5 bases short, with 15 bases between. There are 15 residues in the CDR3. The germline gives CDR1 SGHTA, CDR2 FQGNSA. The CDR3, as DNA: TGTGCCAGCAGCTTAGAGGCAGGAATTCCCCACGAGCAGTACTTC. Translating it yields CASSLEAGIPHEQYF.

This clone showed up just once. The chain has TRBV13 and TRBJ2-3; 7 bases map to TRBD2. V lost 5 bases, J lost 0 bases, and 11 bases stayed unmatched. Germline V gene lookup returns CDR1 PRHDT and CDR2 FYEKMQ (reference sequence). The CDR3 extends over 17 amino acids. This CDR3 reads CASSATGSSGSTDTQYF. CDR3 DNA sequence: TGTGCCAGCAGCGCCACCGGGTCTAGCGGAAGCACAGATACGCAGTATTTT.

The count of this clone is one. The chain combines TRBV6-5 with TRBJ1-2, with 7 bases lining up with TRBD1. Germline V gene data show CDR1 as MNHEY and CDR2 as SVGAGI. The CDR3 spans 14 residues. Trimming removed 7 bases from V and 4 bases from J; junction bases left unmatched: 9. The CDR3 loop is CASTPTGVGYGYTF. In nucleotides, the CDR3 is TGTGCCAGCACTCCTACAGGGGTCGGCTATGGCTACACCTTC.